This T cell receptor beta chain comes out of a study of CD8+ T cells in alopecia areata. Overall study results and limits: While patients received tofacitinib, many expanded lesional clones remained present in scalp and blood.

The authors extracted RNA and reverse transcribed it into cDNA as the sequencing template. Libraries were prepared by immunoSEQ multiplex PCR; TCRdb keeps only in-frame clonotypes and omits some of them. Found here are more than 95,000 clones, 50% to 75% of them singletons; the top ten hold around 30%. Regarding this clone: Its antigen is still unknown.

Unmatched junction bases numbered 4, after V lost 5 bases and J lost 2 bases. The CDR3 sequence is 14 residues long. Germline CDR1 reads MDHEN; CDR2 reads SYDVKM. Treatment indicated: oral pan-JAK inhibitor, 5-10 mg twice daily. The sample was CD8+ T cells sorted from blood, taken at week 4, from a patient treated with tofacitinib. This TCR derives from a human donor with alopecia areata. J is TRBJ2-7 and V is TRBV28, with 9 bases matching TRBD1. This CDR3 reads CASSLTGGPYEQYF. The DNA of the CDR3 is TGTGCCAGCAGTCTCACAGGGGGCCCCTACGAGCAGTACTTC.